This TCR beta chain emerged from a study of shared clonotypes between healthy human individuals. This CDR3 comprises 15 residues. The germline V gene encodes CDR1 LNHDA and CDR2 SQIVND (reference sequence). V lost 3 bases, J lost 4 bases, and 13 bases lay in between. Study results and limitations: Relative to memory subsets, naive subsets generally showed larger estimated richness. Shared across a handful of donors were around 5% of the naive CD4 clonotypes.

Profiling relied on immunoSEQ multiplex PCR, and the TCRdb table lists in-frame clones only, not all of them. This sample has millions of clones, with roughly 94% found just once. Note on this clone: Its antigen is unknown.

This chain connects TRBV19 to TRBJ1-5; D might be TRBD1 (6 bases). The TCR comes from a man aged 18 to 35 in good health. The sample was naive CD4+ T cells sorted from blood. Described subset: CD45RA+ positively selected. CDR3 sequence: CASSISQGPNQPQHF. As DNA, the CDR3 is TGTGCCAGTAGTATTTCCCAGGGGCCTAATCAGCCCCAGCATTTT.